Below, 21 T cell receptor beta chains from the same sample are listed, as sequenced in a study of OX40 agonist ivuxolimab in advanced cancers. Repertoires were generated with immunoSEQ multiplex PCR, while TCRdb's copy carries only in-frame clones and drops some. Of some 76,000 clones listed, over 85% are singletons. Source: CD4+ or CD8+ T cells sorted from blood, taken in a trial of the OX40 agonist ivuxolimab. The receptors were gathered from an adult with an advanced solid tumor such as melanoma, head and neck, liver or kidney cancer.

The CDR3 loop is CASSLMTSGRADYEQYF. In DNA, the CDR3 is TGTGCCAGCAGTCTAATGACTAGCGGGAGGGCCGACTACGAGCAGTACTTC. This chain links TRBV28 with TRBJ2-7, with 14 bases that match TRBD2. J gave up 3 bases and V 5 bases, and 9 bases lay outside the gene matches. The CDR3 covers 17 residues. Germline V CDR1 and CDR2: MDHEN, SYDVKM.

The chain joins TRBV7-6 to TRBJ2-1; possible D gene TRBD2, 7 bases. Germline CDR1 reads SGHVS; CDR2 reads FNYEAQ. The CDR3 has 15 residues. V was pared by 6 bases and J by 1 base, with 13 bases between. CDR3 protein: CASRQQGGSYNEQFF. In DNA, the CDR3 is TGTGCCAGCAGACAACAGGGAGGGTCCTACAATGAGCAGTTCTTC.

This clone appeared a few times. The chain is built from TRBV7-9 and TRBJ2-7; 11 positions match TRBD2. Germline V lookup: CDR1 SEHNR, CDR2 FQNEAQ (reference sequence). V was clipped by 0 bases and J by 5 bases; unmatched bases: 6. The CDR3 is 16 residues long. The CDR3 DNA sequence: TGTGCCAGCAGCTTAGCACTAGCGGGAGAAATCGACGAGCAGTACTTC. It is translated as CASSLALAGEIDEQYF.

The chain combines TRBV9 with TRBJ1-4, with 7 bases fitting TRBD1. There are 17 residues in the CDR3. V was pared by 2 bases and J by 4 bases, with 11 bases of the junction left unmatched. From germline, CDR1 is SGDLS and CDR2 YYNGEE. The CDR3 sequence: CASSVGDRPLGNEKLFF. The CDR3 bases are TGTGCCAGCAGCGTTGGGGACAGACCTCTTGGTAATGAAAAACTGTTTTTT.

The chain combines TRBV2 with TRBJ2-7; weak D call: TRBD2 (6 bases). Germline lookup yields CDR1 SNHLY and CDR2 FYNNEI. The CDR3 has 15 amino acids. The V end was cut by 1 base, the J end by 2 bases, with 12 bases between. This CDR3 is CASSEGPGVPYEQYF. The CDR3 DNA sequence: TGTGCCAGCAGTGAAGGCCCGGGAGTCCCCTACGAGCAGTACTTC.

The CDR3: CASSIGFGADSNQPQHF. CDR3 DNA sequence: TGTGCCAGTAGTATAGGTTTTGGGGCGGATAGCAATCAGCCCCAGCATTTT. The chain has TRBV19 and TRBJ1-5; possibly TRBD1 for D (5 bases). The germline V gene encodes CDR1 LNHDA and CDR2 SQIVND (reference sequence). The CDR3 extends over 17 amino acids. The V gene lost 1 base and the J gene lost 0 bases, with 13 bases spanning the gap. Full variable domain (rest looked up from reference TRBV19 and TRBJ1-5): DGGITQSPKYLFRKEGQNVTLSCEQNLNHDAMYWYRQDPGQGLRLIYYSQIVNDFQKGDIAEGYSVSREKKESFPLTVTSAQKNPTAFYLCASSIGFGADSNQPQHFGDGTRLSIL.

The V gene is TRBV6-5, the J gene TRBJ2-1; D gene uncertain. V dropped 2 bases and J dropped 6 bases, with 11 bases sitting between them. The germline V gene has CDR1 MNHEY and CDR2 SVGAGI. The CDR3 runs to 14 residues. The CDR3 nucleotides read TGTGCCAGCAGTTACGACGTGGGCGGCAATGAGCAGTTCTTC. Its protein is CASSYDVGGNEQFF.

The V and J genes are TRBV27 and TRBJ2-2; the D call may be TRBD1 or TRBD2 (5 bases each). The CDR3 sequence is 15 residues long. V lost 5 bases and J 8 bases, leaving 18 bases between the germline ends. Germline V gene data show CDR1 as MNHEY and CDR2 as SMNVEV (reference sequence). The CDR3 DNA is TGTGCCAGCAGTCCCGGGACGAGCGGCGGGGGGGAGCTGTTTTTT. Its translation: CASSPGTSGGGELFF.

The J gene is TRBJ1-6, the V gene TRBV7-2; D unclear. Germline V gives CDR1 SGHTA, CDR2 FQGNSA. The CDR3 has 12 amino acids. The V gene lost 5 bases and the J gene lost 11 bases, with 10 bases spanning the gap. The CDR3 loop reads CASSPYGPPLHF. The CDR3 region has the DNA TGTGCCAGCAGCCCCTATGGTCCACCCCTCCACTTT.

The chain recombines TRBV15 with TRBJ2-1; TRBD2 is a possible D gene (5 bases). This CDR3 comprises 15 residues. Trimming pared 3 bases from V and 0 bases from J, leaving 9 bases between. Per the germline V gene, CDR1 is LNHNV and CDR2 is YYDKDF (reference sequence). The DNA of the CDR3 is TGTGCCACCAGCAGTCCGGGAATCTCCTACAATGAGCAGTTCTTC. It is translated as CATSSPGISYNEQFF. Variable domain in full (rest from reference TRBV15 and TRBJ2-1): DAMVIQNPRYQVTQFGKPVTLSCSQTLNHNVMYWYQQKSSQAPKLLFHYYDKDFNNEADTPDNFQSRRPNTSFCFLDIRSPGLGDTAMYLCATSSPGISYNEQFFGPGTRLTVL.

V usage is TRBV7-9 and J usage is TRBJ2-1; 11 bases match TRBD2. This CDR3 region has 14 residues. The germline V gene has CDR1 SEHNR and CDR2 FQNEAQ (reference sequence). J lost 6 bases, V lost 5 bases, and 3 bases had no gene match. DNA for the CDR3: TGTGCCAGCAGCACCGGGACTAGCGGCAATGAGCAGTTCTTC. As protein: CASSTGTSGNEQFF.

The J gene is TRBJ2-7, the V gene TRBV4-1; 9 bases are a match to TRBD1. CDR3 length: 14 amino acids. V was pared by 0 bases and J by 5 bases, with 2 bases of the junction left unmatched. CDR1 is MGHRA and CDR2 is YSYEKL in the germline V gene. CDR3 amino acids: CASSQETGGNEQYF. The CDR3 nucleotides read TGCGCCAGCAGCCAAGAAACAGGGGGCAACGAGCAGTACTTC.

Concerning this clone: At the DNA level, this CDR3 is encoded by other sequences in the same sample as well. The chain uses TRBV13 and TRBJ2-7; no clear D gene. The CDR3 loop spans 12 amino acids. Germline-derived CDR1 and CDR2 are PRHDT and FYEKMQ (reference sequence). V shed 4 bases and J shed 4 bases, with 8 bases lying between them. This CDR3 is CASSSRPYEQYF. Here the CDR3 DNA reads TGTGCCAGCAGCTCCAGACCGTACGAGCAGTACTTC.

The chain is built from TRBV7-4 and TRBJ2-7; 7 positions agree with TRBD1. Germline CDR1 reads SGHVT; CDR2 reads SQSDAQ. J gave up 5 bases and V 3 bases, and 16 bases lay outside the gene matches. The CDR3 is made up of 17 amino acids. As DNA, the CDR3 is TGTGCCAGCAGCTTCCCTCCTAGTCGTCGACAGGGCCACGAGCAGTACTTC. It is translated as CASSFPPSRRQGHEQYF.

V is TRBV18 and J is TRBJ2-1, with TRBD1 as a possible D gene (6 bases). CDR1 is KGHSH and CDR2 is LQKENI in the germline V gene. The CDR3 is 17 amino acids. With 6 bases removed from V and 3 bases from J, the gap between germline ends came to 21 bases. CDR3 sequence: CASSPRPAGEHYNEQFF. DNA of the CDR3: TGTGCCAGCTCCCCCCGTCCGGCAGGGGAACACTACAATGAGCAGTTCTTC.

On this clone: The identical CDR3 is also encoded by other nucleotide sequences in the sample. The chain has TRBV13 and TRBJ1-1; possible D gene TRBD1, 5 bases. V was pared by 5 bases and J by 2 bases, with 12 bases between. This CDR3 has 14 amino acids. CDR1 and CDR2 from the germline V gene are PRHDT and FYEKMQ (reference sequence). The DNA of the CDR3 is TGTGCCAGCAGCCTGGGACGACGAAACACTGAAGCTTTCTTT. This translates into CASSLGRRNTEAFF.

The chain joins TRBV9 to TRBJ1-2; D is unclear. The V and J ends lost 0 bases and 4 bases respectively, with 7 bases between them. The germline V gene has CDR1 SGDLS and CDR2 YYNGEE. This CDR3 is built from 13 residues. The CDR3 is CASSVDGLYGYTF. The CDR3 nucleotides read TGTGCCAGCAGCGTAGATGGTCTCTATGGCTACACCTTC. The full variable domain, rest sourced from reference TRBV9 and TRBJ1-2, is DSGVTQTPKHLITATGQRVTLRCSPRSGDLSVYWYQQSLDQGLQFLIQYYNGEERAKGNILERFSAQQFPDLHSELNLSSLELGDSALYFCASSVDGLYGYTFGSGTRLTVV.

The chain combines TRBV5-1 with TRBJ1-2; possible D gene TRBD1, 6 bases. V lost 1 base and J 6 bases, leaving 13 bases between the germline ends. Germline assignment: CDR1 SGHRS and CDR2 YFSETQ. The CDR3 is 14 residues long. The CDR3 region has the DNA TGCGCCAGCAGCTTGTATCAGGGGTCGGATGGCTACACCTTC. Amino acids: CASSLYQGSDGYTF.

The J gene is TRBJ2-1, the V gene TRBV11-3; a weak D match, TRBD2 (6 bases). Between the trimmed V and J ends, which lost 2 bases and 0 bases, there was a span of 11 bases. There are 16 residues in the CDR3. Per germline, CDR1 SGHNT and CDR2 YENEEA. The CDR3 sequence is CASSLRDFSSYNEQFF. CDR3 coding DNA: TGTGCCAGCAGCTTAAGGGACTTCAGCTCCTACAATGAGCAGTTCTTC.

The chain recombines TRBV29-1 with TRBJ2-2; D is unresolved. Germline assignment: CDR1 SQVTM and CDR2 ANQGSEA. CDR3 length: 11 residues. Trimming cost V 5 bases and J 4 bases, with 5 bases left between them. The CDR3: CSVPSTGELFF. The CDR3, as DNA: TGCAGCGTTCCCAGCACCGGGGAGCTGTTTTTT.

The V gene is TRBV27, the J gene TRBJ1-1; D may be TRBD1 (5 bases). V lost 8 bases to trimming and J lost 0 bases, with 13 bases between them. Germline CDR1 and CDR2: MNHEY and SMNVEV (reference sequence). The CDR3 covers 14 residues. The CDR3 is CASVGLTMNTEAFF. In DNA, the CDR3 is TGTGCCAGCGTGGGACTGACTATGAACACTGAAGCTTTCTTT.